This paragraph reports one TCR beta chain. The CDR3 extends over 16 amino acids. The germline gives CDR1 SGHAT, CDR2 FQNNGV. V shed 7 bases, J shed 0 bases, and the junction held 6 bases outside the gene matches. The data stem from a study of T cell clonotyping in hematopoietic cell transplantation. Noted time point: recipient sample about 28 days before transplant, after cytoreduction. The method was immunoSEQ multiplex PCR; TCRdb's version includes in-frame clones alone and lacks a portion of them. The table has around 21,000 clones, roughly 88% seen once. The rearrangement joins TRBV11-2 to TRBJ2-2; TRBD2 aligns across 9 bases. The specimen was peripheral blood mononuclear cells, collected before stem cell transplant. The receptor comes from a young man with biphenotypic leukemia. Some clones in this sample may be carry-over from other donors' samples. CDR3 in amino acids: CASTPRGGANTGELFF. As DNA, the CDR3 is TGTGCCAGCACCCCCCGCGGGGGGGCGAACACCGGGGAGCTGTTTTTT.